In its sample, the clone carrying this T cell receptor (beta chain) was seen a few times. The target antigen is unknown. Each CDR3 protein gets one entry after TCRdb re-called the 5' RACE reads with MiXCR. The table includes tens of thousands of distinct CDR3 sequences, roughly 6% detected once. CDR3 length equals 16 residues. CDR1 is SGHKS and CDR2 is YYEKEE in the germline V gene (reference sequence). Between the trimmed V and J ends, which lost 4 bases and 0 bases, there was a span of 17 bases. This entry belongs to a study of early T cells in non-severe SARS-CoV-2 infection. Points from the study as a whole: There was a bias toward anti-spike CD8 responses in VDJdb matching, which missed private and CD4 specificities.

The source is an adult who was a healthcare worker with PCR-confirmed SARS-CoV-2 infection or an uninfected control (not recorded which). Sample: whole blood. The chain has TRBV5-5 and TRBJ2-7; D perhaps matches TRBD2 (6 bases). The CDR3 coding sequence is TGTGCCAGCAGCATTTGGGGGACTCTCTCCTCCTACGAGCAGTACTTC. It encodes CASSIWGTLSSYEQYF.